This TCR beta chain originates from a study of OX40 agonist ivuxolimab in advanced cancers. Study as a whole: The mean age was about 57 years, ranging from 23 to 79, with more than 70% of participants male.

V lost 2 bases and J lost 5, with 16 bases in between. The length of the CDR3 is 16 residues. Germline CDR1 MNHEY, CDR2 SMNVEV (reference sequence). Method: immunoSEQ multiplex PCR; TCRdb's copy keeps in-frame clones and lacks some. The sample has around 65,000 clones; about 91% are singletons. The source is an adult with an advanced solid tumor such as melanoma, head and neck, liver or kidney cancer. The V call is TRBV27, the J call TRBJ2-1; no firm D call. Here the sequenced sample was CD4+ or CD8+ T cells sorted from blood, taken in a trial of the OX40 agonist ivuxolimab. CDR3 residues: CASSLRARSWDNEQFF. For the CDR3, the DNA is TGTGCCAGCAGTTTACGGGCCAGGTCCTGGGACAATGAGCAGTTCTTC.